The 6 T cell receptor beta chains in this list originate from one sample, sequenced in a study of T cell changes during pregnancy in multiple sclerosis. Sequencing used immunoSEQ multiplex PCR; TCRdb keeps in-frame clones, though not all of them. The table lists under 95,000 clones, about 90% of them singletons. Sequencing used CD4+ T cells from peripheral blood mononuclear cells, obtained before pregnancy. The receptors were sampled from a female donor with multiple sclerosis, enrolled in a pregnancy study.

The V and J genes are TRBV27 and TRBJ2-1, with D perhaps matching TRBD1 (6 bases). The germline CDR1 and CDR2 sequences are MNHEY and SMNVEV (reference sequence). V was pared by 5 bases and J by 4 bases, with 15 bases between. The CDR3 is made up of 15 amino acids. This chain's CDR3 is CASSPPGGLYNEQFF. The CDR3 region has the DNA TGTGCCAGCAGTCCCCCTGGGGGCCTTTACAATGAGCAGTTCTTC.

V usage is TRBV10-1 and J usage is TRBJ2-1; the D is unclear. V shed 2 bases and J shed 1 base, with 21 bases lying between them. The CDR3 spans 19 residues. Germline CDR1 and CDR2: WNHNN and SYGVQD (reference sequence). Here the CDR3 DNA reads TGCGCCAGCAGTGAGGGTCCCCTCCTAGATGACGGGTCCTACAATGAGCAGTTCTTC. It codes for CASSEGPLLDDGSYNEQFF.

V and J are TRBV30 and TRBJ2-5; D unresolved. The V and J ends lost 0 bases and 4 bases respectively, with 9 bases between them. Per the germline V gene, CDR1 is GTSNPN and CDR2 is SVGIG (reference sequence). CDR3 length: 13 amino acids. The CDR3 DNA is TGTGCCTGGAGTGTACGGTCAGGAGAGACCCAGTACTTC. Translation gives CAWSVRSGETQYF.

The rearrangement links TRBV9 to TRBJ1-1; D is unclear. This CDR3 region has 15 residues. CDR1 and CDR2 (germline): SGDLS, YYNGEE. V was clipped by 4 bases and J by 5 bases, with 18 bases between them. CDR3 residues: CASSTAGLPGTEAFF. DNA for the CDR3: TGTGCCAGCAGCACAGCGGGCCTCCCGGGGACTGAAGCTTTCTTT.

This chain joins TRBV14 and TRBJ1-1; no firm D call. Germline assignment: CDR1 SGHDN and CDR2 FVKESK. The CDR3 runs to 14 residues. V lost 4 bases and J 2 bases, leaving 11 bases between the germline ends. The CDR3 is CASSPLSVNTEAFF. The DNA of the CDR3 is TGTGCCAGCAGCCCCCTTTCAGTCAACACTGAAGCTTTCTTT.

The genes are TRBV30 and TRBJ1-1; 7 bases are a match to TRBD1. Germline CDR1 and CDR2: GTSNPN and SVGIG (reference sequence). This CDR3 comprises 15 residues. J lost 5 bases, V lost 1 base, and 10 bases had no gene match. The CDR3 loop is CAWSARDSRSTEAFF. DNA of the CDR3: TGTGCCTGGAGTGCCCGGGACAGTCGGAGTACTGAAGCTTTCTTT.